This T cell receptor (beta chain) comes out of a study of OX40 agonist ivuxolimab in advanced cancers. About the study: Intravenous ivuxolimab at 0.01 to 10 mg/kg was given to patients every 2 weeks. Partial responses occurred in three patients (one hepatocellular carcinoma, two cutaneous melanoma).

Sequenced by immunoSEQ multiplex PCR; TCRdb stores in-frame clones only, minus some. The data hold tens of thousands of clones, with 94% observed a single time. Regarding this clone: Its antigen is not known.

Germline-derived CDR1 and CDR2 are SGHTA and FQGNSA. V was pared by 4 bases and J by 3 bases, with 13 bases between. The CDR3 has 14 residues. Study findings and constraints: Antigens targeted by the expanded peripheral T cells were not determined.

The material sequenced was CD4+ or CD8+ T cells sorted from blood, taken in a trial of the OX40 agonist ivuxolimab. The TCR was taken from an adult with an advanced solid tumor such as melanoma, head and neck, liver or kidney cancer. The chain has TRBV7-2 and TRBJ2-7, with D perhaps matching TRBD1 (5 bases). This chain's CDR3 is CASSSSDTFYEQYF. For the CDR3, the DNA is TGTGCCAGCAGCTCTTCGGACACTTTCTACGAGCAGTACTTC.